This passage covers 27 T cell receptor beta chains from one sample sequenced in a study of long-term antiretroviral therapy in people with HIV. The immunoSEQ assay was v3.0, run at survey level. Generated by immunoSEQ multiplex PCR, the TCRdb table keeps only in-frame clones and is missing some. This table has 7,400 or so clones, nearly 75% appearing once. Sequencing was performed on unsorted PBMCs, taken 0.9 years before starting antiretroviral therapy. These receptors all come from a man in his forties or fifties with HIV.

This clone was counted only a few times. V usage is TRBV29-1 and J usage is TRBJ2-7; 7 bases are a match to TRBD1. Germline assignment: CDR1 SQVTM and CDR2 ANQGSEA. CDR3 length: 12 amino acids. V dropped 5 bases and J dropped 4; count of bases not matched to a gene: 5. The DNA for the CDR3 is TGCAGCGTTTCGGGACAGTCTTACGAGCAGTACTTC. It is translated as CSVSGQSYEQYF.

The chain is built from TRBV9 and TRBJ2-2; D possibly corresponds to TRBD2 (5 bases). Trimming stripped 4 bases from V and 8 bases from J, with 12 bases between. This CDR3 contains 13 residues. Germline CDR1 SGDLS, CDR2 YYNGEE. This CDR3 reads CASSPASWGELFF. The CDR3 nucleotides read TGTGCCAGCAGCCCAGCTAGCTGGGGGGAGCTGTTTTTT.

In this sample, this clone turned up once. V gene TRBV5-1 combines with J gene TRBJ2-3; D call uncertain. CDR3 length: 13 residues. Trimming cost V 0 bases and J 13 bases, with 15 bases left between them. The germline gives CDR1 SGHRS, CDR2 YFSETQ. This chain's CDR3 is CASSLEVRDKEYF. DNA of the CDR3: TGCGCCAGCAGCTTGGAAGTGCGAGACAAAGAGTATTTT.

V usage is TRBV10-2 and J usage is TRBJ2-2, with TRBD2 identical over 8 bases. Trimming at V came to 8 bases and at J to 2 bases, leaving 4 bases not matched to a gene. CDR3 length: 14 residues. CDR1 WSHSY and CDR2 SAAADI come from the germline V gene. CDR3 bases: TGCGCCAGCGGAACTAGCGGAAACACCGGGGAGCTGTTTTTT. This codes for CASGTSGNTGELFF.

The genes are TRBV5-6 and TRBJ2-1, with D maybe TRBD1 (5 bases). V lost 0 bases, J lost 4 bases, and 11 bases lay in between. This CDR3 contains 15 residues. Per germline, CDR1 SGHDT and CDR2 YYEEEE. The CDR3, as DNA: TGTGCCAGCAGCTTGGGACAGAACCTTTACAATGAGCAGTTCTTC. The encoded protein is CASSLGQNLYNEQFF.

This chain links TRBV11-2 with TRBJ2-3, with 11 bases fitting TRBD2. The V and J ends lost 1 base and 7 bases, in that order; junction bases with no gene match: 4. The germline V gene has CDR1 SGHAT and CDR2 FQNNGV. The CDR3 has 15 residues. The CDR3 protein is CASSLGTSGPNTQYF. As DNA, the CDR3 is TGTGCCAGCAGCTTAGGGACTAGCGGGCCCAATACGCAGTATTTT.

The V call is TRBV7-2, the J call TRBJ1-6; 9 nucleotides match TRBD1. V gave up 6 bases and J gave up 7 bases; unmatched junction bases: 7. The CDR3 consists of 15 residues. Germline CDR1 is SGHTA and CDR2 is FQGNSA. The CDR3, as DNA: TGTGCCAGCAGACCTACAGGGGGCTGGAATTCACCCCTCCACTTT. Its protein is CASRPTGGWNSPLHF.

The chain links TRBV10-1 to TRBJ2-7; D gene ambiguous. This CDR3 has 12 residues. The V gene's germline CDR1 is WNHNN and CDR2 SYGVQD (reference sequence). V was trimmed by 6 bases and J by 2 bases, leaving 8 bases between them. The CDR3 here is CASRVRAYEQYF. The CDR3 DNA reads TGCGCCAGCAGAGTCAGAGCCTACGAGCAGTACTTC.

In this sample, this clone turned up once. The rearrangement uses TRBV6-5 and TRBJ1-2, with D possibly matching TRBD1 (5 bases). Looked up from germline, CDR1 is MNHEY and CDR2 is SVGAGI. V was clipped by 5 bases and J by 8 bases, with 15 bases between them. The CDR3 sequence is 13 residues long. The CDR3 DNA follows: TGTGCCAGCAGTGAAACAGGTCGAGGGGGCTACACCTTC. Translating gives CASSETGRGGYTF.

This clone has more than one count but fewer than ten. Other DNA sequences in this specimen translate into the identical CDR3. V and J are TRBV30 and TRBJ1-5; D perhaps matches TRBD1 (6 bases). Trimming took off 0 bases at V and 7 bases at J, with 10 bases between the two ends. Germline loops: CDR1 GTSNPN, CDR2 SVGIG (reference sequence). CDR3 length: 13 amino acids. The CDR3 DNA follows: TGTGCCTGGAGTGTACAGGGAGGGCAGCCCCAGCATTTT. This codes for CAWSVQGGQPQHF.

By proportion, this clone is hyperexpanded. The J gene is TRBJ2-7, the V gene TRBV7-9; D is possibly TRBD1 (6 bases). Per germline, CDR1 SEHNR and CDR2 FQNEAQ (reference sequence). The CDR3 runs to 15 residues. The V gene lost 4 bases and the J gene lost 5 bases, with 18 bases spanning the gap. The DNA of the CDR3 is TGTGCCAGCAGCTATAGCGCCAGGGGCGACGACGAGCAGTACTTC. Translation: CASSYSARGDDEQYF.

This clone is a singleton in its sample. V and J are TRBV5-3 and TRBJ2-3; D remains unclear. TRBV5-3 is treated as an ORF (open reading frame) with a function not yet certain. Trimming took off 5 bases at V and 1 base at J, with 11 bases between the two ends. The CDR3 covers 14 residues. CDR3 in DNA: TGTGCCAGAAGTCCGGCCTCCGGCACAGATACGCAGTATTTT. Translated: CARSPASGTDTQYF.

CDR3 sequence: CASSPRALTGEVDEQYF. For the CDR3, the DNA is TGCGCCAGCAGCCCCAGGGCATTGACAGGGGAGGTCGACGAGCAGTACTTC. The chain carries TRBV4-3 and TRBJ2-7, with 8 bases aligning to TRBD1. From germline, CDR1 is LGHNA and CDR2 YSLEER. The J segment lost 5 bases and the V segment lost 4 bases, leaving 16 bases of the junction unmatched. The CDR3 contains 17 residues.

The chain links TRBV7-9 to TRBJ2-3; 8 bases map to TRBD1. The length of the CDR3 is 16 residues. Losses at the gene ends were 1 base for V and 4 bases for J; bases not matched to a gene: 7. Germline CDR1 is SEHNR and CDR2 is FQNEAQ (reference sequence). DNA of the CDR3: TGTGCCAGCAGCTTAGAATCAGGGGGCTCGGCAGATACGCAGTATTTT. Translation gives CASSLESGGSADTQYF.

The chain is built from TRBV4-2 and TRBJ1-2; tentatively, D is TRBD1 (5 bases). V was clipped by 1 base and J by 0 bases, with 12 bases between them. This CDR3 comprises 16 residues. Per the germline V gene, CDR1 is LGHNA and CDR2 is YNFKEQ. CDR3 in DNA: TGTGCCAGCAGCCAAGGAGGGGCGTCAGCTAACTATGGCTACACCTTC. It yields the protein CASSQGGASANYGYTF.

V gene TRBV5-1 combines with J gene TRBJ1-6, with no clear D. Germline V gene sequence: CDR1 SGHRS, CDR2 YFSETQ. V gave up 0 bases and J gave up 9 bases, with 7 bases separating them. CDR3 length equals 13 residues. This chain's CDR3 is CASSLDRGSPLHF. As DNA, the CDR3 is TGCGCCAGCAGCTTGGACCGTGGTTCACCCCTCCACTTT.

This chain uses TRBV30 with TRBJ1-6; a weak D match, TRBD1 (5 bases). V shed 2 bases and J shed 7 bases, with 15 bases lying between them. This CDR3 spans 15 amino acids. In germline, CDR1 is GTSNPN, CDR2 SVGIG (reference sequence). This chain's CDR3 is CAWSYGTQGNSPLHF. CDR3 bases: TGTGCCTGGAGTTACGGGACGCAAGGGAATTCACCCCTCCACTTT.

Only one count was recorded for this clone. The rearrangement joins TRBV30 to TRBJ1-2; no firm D call. Germline V gene lookup returns CDR1 GTSNPN and CDR2 SVGIG (reference sequence). V lost 1 base and J 7 bases, leaving 13 bases between the germline ends. The CDR3 runs to 13 residues. The CDR3 nucleotides read TGTGCCTGGAGTGATTTCGAATTGACTGGCTACACCTTC. Its protein product is CAWSDFELTGYTF.

This clone turned up a few times. The J gene is TRBJ1-5, the V gene TRBV2, with D possibly matching TRBD1 (6 bases). V was trimmed by 8 bases and J by 0 bases, leaving 14 bases between them. From germline, CDR1 is SNHLY and CDR2 FYNNEI. The CDR3 is 15 amino acids. The CDR3 DNA reads TGTGCCAGCGTCCAAGGACAGTATAGCAATCAGCCCCAGCATTTT. It translates to CASVQGQYSNQPQHF.

The chain has TRBV18 and TRBJ2-7; 7 bases are shared with TRBD1. J gave up 3 bases and V 3 bases, and 8 bases lay outside the gene matches. CDR1 is KGHSH, CDR2 LQKENI, per germline. The CDR3 totals 15 residues. CDR3 sequence: CASSPRRDRFYEQYF. DNA for the CDR3: TGTGCCAGCTCACCTAGAAGGGACAGATTCTACGAGCAGTACTTC.

The chain joins TRBV6-6 to TRBJ2-7; TRBD1 agrees at 7 bases. The germline V gene has CDR1 MNHNY and CDR2 SVGAGI (reference sequence). J was trimmed by 2 bases and V by 5 bases; bases with no gene match: 0. The CDR3 extends over 12 amino acids. CDR3 nucleotides: TGTGCCAGCAGTGGGACAGCCTACGAGCAGTACTTC. Protein: CASSGTAYEQYF.

The rearrangement joins TRBV5-4 to TRBJ2-7; D unclear. This CDR3 is built from 14 residues. The V gene's germline CDR1 is SGHNT and CDR2 YYREEE (reference sequence). The V end was cut by 1 base, the J end by 0 bases, with 8 bases between. CDR3 DNA: TGTGCCAGCAGCTTGTCAGTGACCTCCTACGAGCAGTACTTC. This codes for CASSLSVTSYEQYF. The whole variable domain, filled in from reference TRBV5-4 and TRBJ2-7, reads ETGVTQSPTHLIKTRGQQVTLRCSSQSGHNTVSWYQQALGQGPQFIFQYYREEENGRGNFPPRFSGLQFPNYSSELNVNALELDDSALYLCASSLSVTSYEQYFGPGTRLTVT.

This clone was seen a handful of times. The gene calls are TRBV28 and TRBJ1-5; TRBD1 is a possible D gene (6 bases). Germline values: CDR1 MDHEN, CDR2 SYDVKM. Trimming shortened V by 2 bases and J by 9 bases, and 8 bases separated the two germline ends. This CDR3 contains 12 residues. The DNA of the CDR3 is TGTGCCAGCAGTTTAAGAGGGGGGCCCCAGCATTTT. It codes for CASSLRGGPQHF.

The V call is TRBV30, the J call TRBJ1-1; unclear D gene. Germline assignment: CDR1 GTSNPN and CDR2 SVGIG (reference sequence). V was shortened by 3 bases and J by 3 bases, with 8 bases between the two germline ends. The CDR3 consists of 12 residues. The CDR3, as DNA: TGTGCCTGGAGCCCTTCGGACACTGAAGCTTTCTTT. It encodes CAWSPSDTEAFF.

This clone was counted only a few times. The rearrangement uses TRBV6-5 and TRBJ1-6; 9 bases are shared with TRBD1. The CDR3 totals 15 residues. V lost 5 bases to trimming and J lost 9 bases; unmatched junction nucleotides: 8. Germline assignment: CDR1 MNHEY and CDR2 SVGAGI. The CDR3 reads CASSQDRGLGSPLHF. Here the CDR3 DNA reads TGTGCCAGCAGTCAGGACAGGGGTCTTGGTTCACCCCTCCACTTT.

This chain uses TRBV5-4 with TRBJ1-6, with TRBD1 as a possible D gene (5 bases). CDR1 is SGHNT and CDR2 is YYREEE in the germline V gene (reference sequence). V lost 2 bases and J 9 bases, leaving 12 bases between the germline ends. This CDR3 region has 14 residues. CDR3 sequence: CASSFRGAGSPLHF. CDR3 in DNA: TGTGCCAGCAGCTTTAGAGGGGCCGGTTCACCCCTCCACTTT.

This clone came up once. The rearrangement links TRBV6-6 to TRBJ2-1; perhaps TRBD1 as D (6 bases). This CDR3 region has 15 residues. CDR1 is MNHNY, CDR2 SVGAGI, per germline (reference sequence). Trimming removed 5 bases from V and 7 bases from J, with 18 bases in between. The CDR3 DNA reads as TGTGCCAGCAGTCCGAGAGGAAGGGGGTGGAATGAGCAGTTCTTC. Its translation: CASSPRGRGWNEQFF.